This T cell receptor beta chain emerged from a study of T cell responses to AZD1222 COVID-19 vaccine. Study details: Some second doses came at about 4 weeks and others at about 12 weeks; these were pooled. Study-wide results and limits: Clonal diversity may have been underestimated, and the donors were mostly white British, with more females than males. Spike-specific TCR breadth rose after two AZD1222 doses, and depth rose as well. The study reported that nearly half of spike-specific TCRs target unmutated variant regions.

This clone was picked up one time. What it binds is not known. CDR1 is SQVTM and CDR2 is ANQGSEA in the germline V gene. The ends were cut back, 4 bases at V and 8 bases at J, with 14 bases in the middle. The CDR3 totals 12 residues. TCRdb's copy holds only in-frame clones and misses some; the assay was immunoSEQ multiplex PCR. The table includes over 120,000 clones, roughly 92% detected once. The sequence came from an adult in good health. This specimen was peripheral blood, taken on day 0 of AZD1222 vaccination. This chain connects TRBV29-1 to TRBJ1-2, with D maybe TRBD1 (5 bases). CDR3 amino acids: CSVAGQGRGYTF. The DNA for the CDR3 is TGCAGCGTTGCCGGGCAGGGTCGGGGCTACACCTTC. The full variable domain, its missing parts supplied by reference TRBV29-1 and TRBJ1-2, is SAVISQKPSRDICQRGTSLTIQCQVDSQVTMMFWYRQQPGQSLTLIATANQGSEATYESGFVIDKFPISRPNLTFSTLTVSNMSPEDSSIYLCSVAGQGRGYTFGSGTRLTVV.